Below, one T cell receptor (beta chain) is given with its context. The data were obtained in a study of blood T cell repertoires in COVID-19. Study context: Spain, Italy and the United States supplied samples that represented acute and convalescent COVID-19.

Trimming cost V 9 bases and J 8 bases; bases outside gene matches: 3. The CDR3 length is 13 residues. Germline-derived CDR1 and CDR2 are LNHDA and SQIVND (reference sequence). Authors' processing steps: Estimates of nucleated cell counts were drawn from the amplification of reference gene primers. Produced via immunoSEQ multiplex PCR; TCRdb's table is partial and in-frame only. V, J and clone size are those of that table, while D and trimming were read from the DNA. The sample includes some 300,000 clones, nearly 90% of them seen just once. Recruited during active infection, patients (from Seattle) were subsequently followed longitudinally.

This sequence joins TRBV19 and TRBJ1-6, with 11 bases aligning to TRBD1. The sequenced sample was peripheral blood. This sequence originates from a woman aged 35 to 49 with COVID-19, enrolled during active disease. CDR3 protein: CASRDRGDSPLHF. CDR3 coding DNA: TGTGCCAGCCGGGACAGGGGGGATTCACCCCTCCACTTT.